This TCR beta chain appears in the sequencing data of a study of blood T cell repertoires in COVID-19. Study summary: Researchers got acute and convalescent COVID-19 samples from the United States, Italy and Spain. T cells, B-cell-depleted T cells, or PBMCs supplied cDNA or gDNA.

In the authors' workflow: Amplification of reference gene primers provided the estimated nucleated cell counts. Sequenced by immunoSEQ multiplex PCR; TCRdb stores in-frame clones only, minus some. V, J and clone size reflect that table, while D and trimming were determined from the DNA. The table records 65,000 to 85,000 clones, less than 85% of them present only once. The sequence came from an elderly woman with active or convalescent COVID-19. Sample: peripheral blood.

The CDR3: CASKRQGPTNEKLFF. The CDR3 region has the DNA TGTGCCAGCAAGAGACAGGGACCAACTAATGAAAAACTGTTTTTT. The genes are TRBV2 and TRBJ1-4; TRBD1 agrees at 7 bases. The CDR3 is made up of 15 amino acids. J gave up 0 bases and V 7 bases, and 5 bases lay outside the gene matches. Germline CDR1 is SNHLY and CDR2 is FYNNEI.